A single sample gave rise to the 22 T cell receptor beta chains below, sequenced in a study of cytomegalovirus exposure and HLA in healthy donors. The assay was immunoSEQ multiplex PCR, and TCRdb's table has in-frame clones only and misses some. The table shows fewer than 150,000 clones, with around 88% occurring only once. Sequenced material: PBMCs. These receptors were obtained from a woman under 30 in good health and CMV-seropositive.

V and J are TRBV13 and TRBJ1-1, with TRBD1 as a possible D gene (5 bases). Germline CDR1 and CDR2: PRHDT and FYEKMQ (reference sequence). This CDR3 has 15 amino acids. The V gene lost 7 bases and the J gene lost 3 bases, with 18 bases spanning the gap. The CDR3 region is CASTLRSGGYTEAFF. The CDR3 DNA reads as TGTGCCAGCACCCTACGGAGCGGGGGGTACACTGAAGCTTTCTTT.

The chain links TRBV5-1 to TRBJ2-1, with TRBD2 matching over 10 bases. In germline, CDR1 is SGHRS, CDR2 YFSETQ. The CDR3 is 18 residues long. Trimming took 1 base from V and 8 from J; bases not matched to a gene: 15. As DNA, the CDR3 is TGCGCCAGCAGCTTGCTTCAGCGGGAACTAGCGGGAAAGGATGAGCAGTTCTTC. Protein sequence: CASSLLQRELAGKDEQFF.

J is TRBJ1-2 and V is TRBV7-8; the D gene is possibly TRBD1 (6 bases). The CDR3 extends over 14 amino acids. The V end was cut by 5 bases, the J end by 4 bases, with 14 bases between. Germline V gene lookup returns CDR1 SGHVS and CDR2 FQNEAQ. The CDR3 DNA reads as TGTGCCAGCAGCCCGCAGGGGCGAGGCTATGGCTACACCTTC. As protein: CASSPQGRGYGYTF.

The chain couples TRBV5-4 to TRBJ1-5; TRBD1 agrees at 9 bases. CDR3 length equals 15 residues. The V segment lost 4 bases and the J segment 3 bases; nucleotides outside the gene matches: 5. CDR1 is SGHNT and CDR2 is YYREEE in the germline V gene (reference sequence). For the CDR3, the DNA is TGTGCCAGCAGCCGGACAGGGGACTTCAATCAGCCCCAGCATTTT. This encodes CASSRTGDFNQPQHF.

The V call is TRBV18, the J call TRBJ1-1; no reliable D call. Germline V gene data show CDR1 as KGHSH and CDR2 as LQKENI. This CDR3 is 16 amino acids long. Trimming cost V 1 base and J 2 bases, with 14 bases left between them. The CDR3 DNA reads TGTGCCAGCTCACCACGGGTAGAGACACCTAACACTGAAGCTTTCTTT. Translated, it gives CASSPRVETPNTEAFF.

The chain joins TRBV5-1 to TRBJ2-7; D is perhaps TRBD1 (5 bases). Germline values: CDR1 SGHRS, CDR2 YFSETQ. This CDR3 region has 13 residues. V was cut by 0 bases and J by 4 bases, with 8 bases left in between. CDR3 sequence reads: CASSLGQRYEQYF. The CDR3 nucleotides are TGCGCCAGCAGCTTGGGACAGAGATACGAGCAGTACTTC.

J is TRBJ2-7 and V is TRBV27, with 10 positions matching TRBD2. Germline V CDR1 and CDR2: MNHEY, SMNVEV (reference sequence). The trim removed 5 bases at V and 6 bases at J, leaving 10 bases unmatched. CDR3 length equals 15 residues. Written as DNA, the CDR3 is TGTGCCAGCAGTGCCGGCGGGACTAGCGCTCTCGAGCAGTACTTC. This encodes CASSAGGTSALEQYF.

The genes are TRBV25-1 and TRBJ1-5; 7 bases are shared with TRBD1. The CDR3 has 13 residues. Trimming removed 6 bases from V and 3 bases from J; junction bases left unmatched: 2. CDR1 and CDR2 (germline): MGHDK, SYGVNS. The CDR3 loop reads CASSTGANQPQHF. The CDR3 DNA reads as TGTGCCAGCAGCACAGGGGCCAATCAGCCCCAGCATTTT.

This clone has more than one count but fewer than ten. The chain carries TRBV27 and TRBJ2-7; D is undetermined. CDR1 and CDR2 from the germline V gene are MNHEY and SMNVEV (reference sequence). The CDR3 spans 15 residues. V gave up 4 bases and J gave up 7 bases, with 20 bases separating them. CDR3 sequence: CASSSRPPRLWEQYF. The DNA of the CDR3 is TGTGCCAGCAGTTCGCGACCACCTAGGTTGTGGGAGCAGTACTTC.

The rearrangement uses TRBV6-5 and TRBJ1-4; no reliable D call. Deletions cut 2 bases from V and 0 bases from J, with 7 bases between. This CDR3 spans 15 amino acids. CDR1 is MNHEY and CDR2 is SVGAGI in the germline V gene. The CDR3 nucleotides read TGTGCCAGCAGTTACCTCCCTGCAACTAATGAAAAACTGTTTTTT. This gives the protein CASSYLPATNEKLFF.

The chain combines TRBV9 with TRBJ2-1; 8 bases align to TRBD1. This CDR3 has 13 amino acids. Germline loops: CDR1 SGDLS, CDR2 YYNGEE. V lost 3 bases to trimming and J lost 7 bases; unmatched junction nucleotides: 3. For the CDR3, the DNA is TGTGCCAGCAGCGAAACAGGGGGTAATGAGCAGTTCTTC. Amino acids: CASSETGGNEQFF.

The chain employs TRBV6-1 and TRBJ1-5; D is possibly TRBD1 (5 bases). The V end was cut by 3 bases, the J end by 9 bases, with 24 bases between. The CDR3 length is 17 residues. Germline V gene sequence: CDR1 MNHNS, CDR2 SASEGT. CDR3 sequence: CASSDSTHVGRGVPQHF. The DNA for the CDR3 is TGTGCCAGCAGTGATTCGACCCACGTGGGGCGGGGGGTGCCCCAGCATTTT.

The J gene is TRBJ2-7, the V gene TRBV27; 9 bases line up with TRBD1. Germline V gene sequence: CDR1 MNHEY, CDR2 SMNVEV (reference sequence). This CDR3 comprises 17 residues. Trimming took 1 base from V and 1 from J; bases not matched to a gene: 8. The CDR3 sequence: CASSLWGQGSQSYEQYF. The DNA for the CDR3 is TGTGCCAGCAGTTTATGGGGACAGGGTTCCCAGTCCTACGAGCAGTACTTC.

This chain connects TRBV5-5 to TRBJ2-1; TRBD1 aligns across 7 bases. Germline values: CDR1 SGHKS, CDR2 YYEKEE (reference sequence). This CDR3 comprises 14 residues. V lost 4 bases and J lost 3; bases outside the gene matches: 4. Written as DNA, the CDR3 is TGTGCCAGCAGCCTTAGACAGGGCTACAATGAGCAGTTCTTC. This encodes CASSLRQGYNEQFF.

The rearrangement uses TRBV6-6 and TRBJ2-1, with a possible D match to TRBD1 (5 bases). Germline V lookup: CDR1 MNHNY, CDR2 SVGAGI (reference sequence). There are 15 residues in the CDR3. V was pared by 5 bases and J by 7 bases, with 18 bases between. The CDR3 nucleotides read TGTGCCAGCAGTACACAGTTGGGGCGCGGAAATGAGCAGTTCTTC. Its protein product is CASSTQLGRGNEQFF.

The V call is TRBV28, the J call TRBJ1-6; weak D call: TRBD1 (6 bases). V was shortened by 6 bases and J by 0 bases, with 12 bases between the two germline ends. The CDR3 is made up of 16 amino acids. From germline, CDR1 is MDHEN and CDR2 SYDVKM. CDR3 loop: CASSGRGISYNSPLHF. CDR3 DNA: TGTGCCAGCAGCGGCAGGGGAATCTCCTATAATTCACCCCTCCACTTT.

The chain employs TRBV5-1 and TRBJ1-6, with D tentatively TRBD1 (6 bases). The CDR3 consists of 14 residues. Germline V gene sequence: CDR1 SGHRS, CDR2 YFSETQ. The V end lost 0 bases, the J end lost 10 bases, and 11 bases lay between the germline ends. This CDR3 is CASSLGAGDSPLHF. CDR3 nucleotides: TGCGCCAGCAGCTTGGGGGCAGGGGACTCACCCCTCCACTTT.

J is TRBJ1-4 and V is TRBV27, with D unresolved. This CDR3 comprises 11 residues. V lost 3 bases and J 7 bases, leaving 3 bases between the germline ends. The germline V gene encodes CDR1 MNHEY and CDR2 SMNVEV (reference sequence). The CDR3: CASSFGEKLFF. CDR3 nucleotides: TGTGCCAGCAGTTTCGGTGAAAAACTGTTTTTT. Filled out from reference TRBV27 and TRBJ1-4, the complete variable domain reads EAQVTQNPRYLITVTGKKLTVTCSQNMNHEYMSWYRQDPGLGLRQIYYSMNVEVTDKGDVPEGYKVSRKEKRNFPLILESPSPNQTSLYFCASSFGEKLFFGSGTQLSVL.

The chain has TRBV9 and TRBJ2-3; 14 bases are shared with TRBD2. With 4 bases clipped from V and 4 bases from J, the junction kept 5 bases outside the gene matches. Germline-derived CDR1 and CDR2 are SGDLS and YYNGEE. CDR3 length equals 16 residues. The CDR3 loop reads CASSFKGLAGADTQYF. In DNA, the CDR3 is TGTGCCAGCAGCTTCAAGGGACTAGCGGGAGCAGATACGCAGTATTTT.

The DNA for the CDR3 is TGTGCCAGCAGATCGGACAGAAACTCCTACAATGAGCAGTTCTTC. This translates into CASRSDRNSYNEQFF. The chain employs TRBV14 and TRBJ2-1; D is possibly TRBD1 (6 bases). Trimming pared 6 bases from V and 0 bases from J, leaving 12 bases between. This CDR3 has 15 amino acids. The V gene's germline CDR1 is SGHDN and CDR2 FVKESK.

The chain uses TRBV5-1 and TRBJ2-2; 7 nucleotides line up with TRBD2. CDR3 length: 18 residues. V lost 0 bases to trimming and J lost 4 bases; unmatched junction nucleotides: 12. Per the germline V gene, CDR1 is SGHRS and CDR2 is YFSETQ. Written as DNA, the CDR3 is TGCGCCAGCAGCTTGGACAGTCCGGGCGGGAGTTTCACCGGGGAGCTGTTTTTT. The encoded protein is CASSLDSPGGSFTGELFF.

The chain links TRBV18 to TRBJ1-1; the D gene is possibly TRBD1 (5 bases). The V end lost 2 bases, the J end lost 11 bases, and 12 bases lay between the germline ends. Germline V gives CDR1 KGHSH, CDR2 LQKENI. This CDR3 has 12 amino acids. The CDR3 region is CASSPDTPGAFF. For the CDR3, the DNA is TGTGCCAGCTCACCAGACACACCAGGGGCTTTCTTT.